One and the same sample provided the 6 T cell receptor beta chains below, sequenced in a study of control samples from healthy donors and cancer patients. The assay was immunoSEQ multiplex PCR, and TCRdb's table has in-frame clones only and misses some. The data show more than 95,000 clones, with roughly 87% seen just once and around 1.7% held by the top ten. Sequencing was performed on blood. The source of these receptors is a man aged 18 to 29 in good health.

The chain joins TRBV9 to TRBJ2-3; no clear D gene. This CDR3 is 13 amino acids long. The germline V gene has CDR1 SGDLS and CDR2 YYNGEE. V shed 0 bases and J shed 4 bases, with 6 bases lying between them. CDR3: CASSVAPPDTQYF. CDR3 nucleotides: TGTGCCAGCAGCGTAGCCCCCCCAGATACGCAGTATTTT.

This chain connects TRBV20-1 to TRBJ2-7, with a weak D call TRBD1 (5 bases). Germline V gives CDR1 DFQATT, CDR2 SNEGSKA (reference sequence). The V end was cut by 5 bases, the J end by 4 bases, with 9 bases between. The CDR3 covers 11 residues. The CDR3 protein is CSARYRYEQYF. The CDR3 coding sequence is TGCAGTGCTCGCTACAGGTACGAGCAGTACTTC.

The chain has TRBV11-2 and TRBJ1-5; unclear D gene. CDR3 length: 15 amino acids. The germline V and J ends were trimmed by 1 base and 0 bases, with 7 bases remaining between them. Germline CDR1 is SGHAT and CDR2 is FQNNGV. DNA for the CDR3: TGTGCCAGCAGCTTAGTCAGGAGTAGCAATCAGCCCCAGCATTTT. Translation: CASSLVRSSNQPQHF.

The V call is TRBV27, the J call TRBJ1-2, with TRBD1 as a possible D gene (6 bases). Germline CDR1 is MNHEY and CDR2 is SMNVEV (reference sequence). The CDR3 runs 16 residues. Trimming stripped 4 bases from V and 0 bases from J, with 15 bases between. The CDR3 sequence is CASSWFGGQPNYGYTF. The CDR3 DNA reads TGTGCCAGCAGTTGGTTTGGTGGACAGCCTAACTATGGCTACACCTTC.

A note on this clone: One base away lies a much larger clone, so this may be a sequencing read error. The genes are TRBV4-1 and TRBJ1-5; the D is unclear. The CDR3 sequence is 13 residues long. V was pared by 1 base and J by 3 bases, with 4 bases between. Germline CDR1 is MGHRA and CDR2 is YSYEKL. CDR3 loop: CASSQGLNQPQHF. The CDR3 DNA follows: TGCGCCAGCAGCCAAGGCCTCAATCAGCCCCAGCATTTT.

This rearrangement joins TRBV4-1 to TRBJ2-3; the D gene is possibly TRBD2 (5 bases). This CDR3 is built from 13 residues. Trimming shortened V by 3 bases and J by 3 bases, and 7 bases separated the two germline ends. Germline lookup yields CDR1 MGHRA and CDR2 YSYEKL. The CDR3, as DNA: TGCGCCAGCAGCCAGGACTTTACAGATACGCAGTATTTT. Encoded protein: CASSQDFTDTQYF.